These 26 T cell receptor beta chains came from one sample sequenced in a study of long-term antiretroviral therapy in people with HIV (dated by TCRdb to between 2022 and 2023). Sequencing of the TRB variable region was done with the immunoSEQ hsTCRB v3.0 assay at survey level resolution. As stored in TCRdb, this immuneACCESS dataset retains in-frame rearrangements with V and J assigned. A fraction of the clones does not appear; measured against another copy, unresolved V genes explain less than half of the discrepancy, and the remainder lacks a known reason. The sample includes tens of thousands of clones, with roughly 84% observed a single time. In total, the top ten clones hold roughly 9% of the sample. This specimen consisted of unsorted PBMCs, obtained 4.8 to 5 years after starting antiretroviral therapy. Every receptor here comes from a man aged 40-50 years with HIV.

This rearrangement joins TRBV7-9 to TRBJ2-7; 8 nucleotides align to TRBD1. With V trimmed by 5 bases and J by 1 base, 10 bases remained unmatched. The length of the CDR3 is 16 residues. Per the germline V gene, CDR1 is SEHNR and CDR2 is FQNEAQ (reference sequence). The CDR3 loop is CASSRTSGTGSYEQYF. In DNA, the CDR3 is TGTGCCAGCAGCCGTACGTCCGGGACAGGATCCTACGAGCAGTACTTC.

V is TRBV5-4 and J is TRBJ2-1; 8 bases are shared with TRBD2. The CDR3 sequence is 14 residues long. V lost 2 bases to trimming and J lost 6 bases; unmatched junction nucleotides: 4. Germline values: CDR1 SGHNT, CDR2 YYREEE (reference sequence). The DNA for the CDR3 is TGTGCCAGCAGCTTAGGGACTAGTTCCAATGAGCAGTTCTTC. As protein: CASSLGTSSNEQFF.

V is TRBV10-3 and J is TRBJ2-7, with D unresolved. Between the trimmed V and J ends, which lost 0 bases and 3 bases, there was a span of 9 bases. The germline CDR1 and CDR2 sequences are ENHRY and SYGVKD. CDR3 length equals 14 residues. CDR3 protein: CAISESGSSYEQYF. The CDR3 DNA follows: TGTGCCATCAGTGAGTCTGGCAGTAGCTACGAGCAGTACTTC.

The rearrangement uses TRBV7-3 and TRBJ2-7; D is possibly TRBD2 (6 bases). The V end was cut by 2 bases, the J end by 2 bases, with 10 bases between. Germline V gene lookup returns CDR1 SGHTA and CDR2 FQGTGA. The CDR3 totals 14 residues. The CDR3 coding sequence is TGTGCCAGCAGCTTAGGAGCGGGTGCCTACGAGCAGTACTTC. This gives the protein CASSLGAGAYEQYF.

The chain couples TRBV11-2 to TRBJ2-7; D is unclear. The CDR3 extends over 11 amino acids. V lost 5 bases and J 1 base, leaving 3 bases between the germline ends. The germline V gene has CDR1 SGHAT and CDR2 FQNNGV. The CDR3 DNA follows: TGTGCCAGCAGCCCTTCCTACGAGCAGTACTTC. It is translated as CASSPSYEQYF.

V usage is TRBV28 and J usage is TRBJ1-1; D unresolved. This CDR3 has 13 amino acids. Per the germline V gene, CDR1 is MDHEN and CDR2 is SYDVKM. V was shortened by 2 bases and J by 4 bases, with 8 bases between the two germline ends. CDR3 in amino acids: CASSLDGVTEAFF. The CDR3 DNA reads TGTGCCAGCAGTTTAGATGGGGTCACTGAAGCTTTCTTT.

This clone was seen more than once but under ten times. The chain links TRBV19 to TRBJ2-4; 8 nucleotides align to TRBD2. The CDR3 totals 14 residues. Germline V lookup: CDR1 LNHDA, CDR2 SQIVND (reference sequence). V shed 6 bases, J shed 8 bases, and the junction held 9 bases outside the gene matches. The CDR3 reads CASRVIGGAYIQYF. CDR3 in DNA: TGTGCCAGTAGAGTCATCGGGGGGGCTTACATTCAGTACTTC.

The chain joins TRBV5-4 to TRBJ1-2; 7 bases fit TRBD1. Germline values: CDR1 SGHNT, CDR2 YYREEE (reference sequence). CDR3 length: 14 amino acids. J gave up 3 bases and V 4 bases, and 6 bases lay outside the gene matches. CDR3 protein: CASSLRGLDYGYTF. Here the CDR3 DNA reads TGTGCCAGCAGCCTCAGGGGGTTGGACTATGGCTACACCTTC. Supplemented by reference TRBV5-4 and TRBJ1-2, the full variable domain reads ETGVTQSPTHLIKTRGQQVTLRCSSQSGHNTVSWYQQALGQGPQFIFQYYREEENGRGNFPPRFSGLQFPNYSSELNVNALELDDSALYLCASSLRGLDYGYTFGSGTRLTVV.

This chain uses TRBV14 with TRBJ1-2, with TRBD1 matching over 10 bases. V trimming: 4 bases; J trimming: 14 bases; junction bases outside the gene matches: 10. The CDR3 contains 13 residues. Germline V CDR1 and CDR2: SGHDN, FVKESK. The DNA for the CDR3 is TGTGCCAGCAGCCTGCTTGGGGACAGGGGTACTACCTTC. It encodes CASSLLGDRGTTF. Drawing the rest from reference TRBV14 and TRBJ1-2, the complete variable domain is EAGVTQFPSHSVIEKGQTVTLRCDPISGHDNLYWYRRVMGKEIKFLLHFVKESKQDESGMPNNRFLAERTGGTYSTLKVQPAELEDSGVYFCASSLLGDRGTTFGSGTRLTVV.

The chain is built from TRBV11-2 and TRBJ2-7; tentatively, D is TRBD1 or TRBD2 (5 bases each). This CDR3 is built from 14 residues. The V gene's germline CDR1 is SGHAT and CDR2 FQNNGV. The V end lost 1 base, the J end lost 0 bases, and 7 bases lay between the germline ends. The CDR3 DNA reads TGTGCCAGCAGCTTAGCGGGGCCCTCCTACGAGCAGTACTTC. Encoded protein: CASSLAGPSYEQYF.

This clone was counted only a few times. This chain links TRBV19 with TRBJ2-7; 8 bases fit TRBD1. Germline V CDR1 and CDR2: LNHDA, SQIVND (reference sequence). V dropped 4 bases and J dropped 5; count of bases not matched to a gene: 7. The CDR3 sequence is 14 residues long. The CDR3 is CASSTRTGSDEQYF. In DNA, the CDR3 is TGTGCCAGTAGTACTAGGACAGGGTCGGACGAGCAGTACTTC.

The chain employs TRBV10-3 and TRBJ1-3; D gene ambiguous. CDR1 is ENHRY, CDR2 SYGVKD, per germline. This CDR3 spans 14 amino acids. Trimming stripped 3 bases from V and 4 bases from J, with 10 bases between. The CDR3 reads CAISDAASGNTIYF. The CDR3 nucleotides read TGTGCCATCAGTGACGCGGCGAGCGGAAACACCATATATTTT.

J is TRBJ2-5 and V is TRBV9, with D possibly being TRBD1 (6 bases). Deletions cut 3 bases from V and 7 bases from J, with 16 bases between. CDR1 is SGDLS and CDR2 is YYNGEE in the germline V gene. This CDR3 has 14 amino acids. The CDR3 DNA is TGTGCCAGCAGCGCTACAGGGTTATCTTGGACCCAGTACTTC. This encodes CASSATGLSWTQYF.

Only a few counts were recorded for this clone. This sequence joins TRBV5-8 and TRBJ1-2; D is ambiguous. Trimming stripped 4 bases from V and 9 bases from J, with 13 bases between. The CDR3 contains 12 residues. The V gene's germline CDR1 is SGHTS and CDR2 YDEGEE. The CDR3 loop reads CASSPRSLSYTF. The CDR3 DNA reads TGTGCCAGCAGCCCGAGGAGTTTAAGCTACACCTTC. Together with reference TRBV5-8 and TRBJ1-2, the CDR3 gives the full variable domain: EAGVTQSPTHLIKTRGQQATLRCSPISGHTSVYWYQQALGLGLQFLLWYDEGEERNRGNFPPRFSGRQFPNYSSELNVNALELEDSALYLCASSPRSLSYTFGSGTRLTVV.

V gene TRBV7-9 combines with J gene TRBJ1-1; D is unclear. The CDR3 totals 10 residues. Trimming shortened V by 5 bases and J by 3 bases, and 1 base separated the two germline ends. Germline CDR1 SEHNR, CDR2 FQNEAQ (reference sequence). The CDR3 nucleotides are TGTGCCAGCAGCCACACTGAAGCTTTCTTT. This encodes CASSHTEAFF.

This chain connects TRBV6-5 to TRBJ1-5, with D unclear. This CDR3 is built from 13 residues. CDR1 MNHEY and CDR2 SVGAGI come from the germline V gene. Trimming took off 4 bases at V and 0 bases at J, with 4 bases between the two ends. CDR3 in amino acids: CASSWDSNQPQHF. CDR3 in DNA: TGTGCCAGCAGTTGGGATAGCAATCAGCCCCAGCATTTT.

The CDR3 is CASSEGKAGNTIYF. For the CDR3, the DNA is TGTGCCAGCAGTGAGGGCAAGGCTGGAAACACCATATATTTT. The chain has TRBV6-1 and TRBJ1-3; D is ambiguous. V lost 3 bases to trimming and J lost 2 bases, with 8 bases between them. The V gene's germline CDR1 is MNHNS and CDR2 SASEGT. The CDR3 is 14 residues long.

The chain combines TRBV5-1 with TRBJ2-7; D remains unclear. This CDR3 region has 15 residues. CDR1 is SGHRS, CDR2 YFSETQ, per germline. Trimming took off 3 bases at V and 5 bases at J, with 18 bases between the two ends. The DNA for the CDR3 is TGCGCCAGCAGCTCCTCGACACAAGGGTTCGACGAGCAGTACTTC. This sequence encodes CASSSSTQGFDEQYF.

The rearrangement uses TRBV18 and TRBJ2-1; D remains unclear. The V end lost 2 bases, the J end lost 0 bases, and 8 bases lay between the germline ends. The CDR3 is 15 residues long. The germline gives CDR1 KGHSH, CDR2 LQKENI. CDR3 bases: TGTGCCAGCTCACCATTTCCGGGCTCCTACAATGAGCAGTTCTTC. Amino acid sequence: CASSPFPGSYNEQFF.

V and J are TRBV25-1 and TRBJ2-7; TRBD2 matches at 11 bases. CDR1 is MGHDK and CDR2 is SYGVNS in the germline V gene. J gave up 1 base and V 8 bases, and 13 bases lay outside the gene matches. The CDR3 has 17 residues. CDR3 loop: CASEGLAGGLDSYEQYF. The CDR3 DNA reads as TGTGCCAGCGAAGGGCTAGCGGGAGGCCTTGATTCCTACGAGCAGTACTTC.

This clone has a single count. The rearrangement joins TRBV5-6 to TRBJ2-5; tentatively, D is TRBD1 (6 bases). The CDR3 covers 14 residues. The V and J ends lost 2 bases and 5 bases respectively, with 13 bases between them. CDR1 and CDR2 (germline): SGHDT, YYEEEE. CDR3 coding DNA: TGTGCCAGCAGCTTACATGGGGGCAGGGAGACCCAGTACTTC. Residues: CASSLHGGRETQYF.

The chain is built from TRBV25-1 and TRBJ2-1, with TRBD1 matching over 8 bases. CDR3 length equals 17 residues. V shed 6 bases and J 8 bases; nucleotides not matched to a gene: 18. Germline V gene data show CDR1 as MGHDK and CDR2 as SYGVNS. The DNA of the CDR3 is TGTGCCAGCAGCGCCCCGATTGGGCAGGGGGCAGTCTATGAGCAGTTCTTC. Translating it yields CASSAPIGQGAVYEQFF.

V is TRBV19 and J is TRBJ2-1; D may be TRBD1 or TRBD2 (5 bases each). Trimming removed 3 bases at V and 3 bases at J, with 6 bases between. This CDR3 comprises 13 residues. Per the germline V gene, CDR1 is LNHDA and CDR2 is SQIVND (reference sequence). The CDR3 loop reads CASSMGVYNEQFF. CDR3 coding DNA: TGTGCCAGTAGTATGGGGGTCTACAATGAGCAGTTCTTC.

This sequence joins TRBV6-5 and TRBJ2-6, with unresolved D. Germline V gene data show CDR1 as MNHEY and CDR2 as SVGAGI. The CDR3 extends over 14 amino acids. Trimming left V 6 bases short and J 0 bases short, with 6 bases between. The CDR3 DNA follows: TGTGCCAGCAGGACACACTCTGGGGCCAACGTCCTGACTTTC. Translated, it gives CASRTHSGANVLTF.

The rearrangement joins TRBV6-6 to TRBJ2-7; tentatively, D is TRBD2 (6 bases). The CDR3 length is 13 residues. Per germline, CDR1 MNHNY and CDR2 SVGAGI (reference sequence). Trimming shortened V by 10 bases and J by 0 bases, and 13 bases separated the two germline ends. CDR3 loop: CATLGGDSYEQYF. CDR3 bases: TGTGCCACGCTTGGCGGGGACTCCTACGAGCAGTACTTC.

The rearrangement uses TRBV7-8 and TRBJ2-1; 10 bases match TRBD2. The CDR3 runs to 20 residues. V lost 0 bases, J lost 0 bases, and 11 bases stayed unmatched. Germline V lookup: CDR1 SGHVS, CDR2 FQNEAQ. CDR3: CASSLALSGGQLSSYNEQFF. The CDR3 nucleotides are TGTGCCAGCAGCTTAGCCCTTAGCGGGGGGCAATTAAGCTCCTACAATGAGCAGTTCTTC.